These T cell receptor beta chains were read from a single sample in a study of T-cell reconstitution after alpha-beta-depleted transplantation in children. TCRdb redid the calling of the PCR reads with MiXCR, one entry per CDR3 protein. The sample lists roughly 610,000 distinct CDR3 sequences, roughly a tenth occurring once. The sequencing used PBMCs from the stem cell graft donor, collected from the stem cell graft. These receptors all stem from a human donor who donated a stem cell graft to a child with acute myeloid leukemia. The CDR3 runs from the conserved cysteine through the conserved F or W. The D gene is left open where the match is weak. Size is omitted from some rows. Given values are once, few, many or a class for expanded clones.

clone_size	v_call	d_call	cdr3_aa
NA	TRBV7-3	NA	CASSLWEGRDLLVNEQYF
many	TRBV5-1	NA	CASTSSGVRTGELFF
NA	TRBV2	NA	CASSDPSLREAEQYF
few	TRBV7-9	TRBD1	CASTELRTGPGYGYTF
many	TRBV3-1	NA	CASSQEGGSYGYTF
few	TRBV20-1	NA	CSARDRQGRLGVYEQYF
many	TRBV29-1	TRBD1	CSVDLGTGRAYEQYF
many	TRBV5-1	NA	CASSLASTSYEQYF
NA	TRBV20-1	TRBD2	CSARDRLGLVYSEQFF
NA	TRBV7-2	NA	CASSASVGGETQYF
many	TRBV28	TRBD2	CASRSGTSGYNEQFF
few	TRBV7-9	NA	CASSHENIQYF
NA	TRBV27	TRBD1	CASSDRGGIAKNIQYF
few	TRBV20-1	TRBD2	CSARGSGSSGYSYEQYF
NA	TRBV20-1	NA	CSARTPGTNGYTF
few	TRBV5-5	TRBD2	CASSRTSGGSDTQYF
NA	TRBV7-3	TRBD1	CASSADRGGFHEQYF
many	TRBV7-2	NA	CASSFRESTTDTQYF
NA	TRBV4-3	NA	CASRGTENTGELFF
many	TRBV12-3/TRBV12-4	TRBD1	CASSFYRGEGTEAFF
NA	TRBV7-2	NA	CASSPRVAGTGELFF
many	TRBV11-2	NA	CASSTTTLRGNEQFF
few	TRBV7-9	TRBD2	CASSFKLAGVVEQFF
many	TRBV7-2	TRBD2	CASSLARRGTSGRALTDTQYF